The 8 T cell receptor beta chains given below trace back to one sample, sequenced in a study of blood T cells in healthy people across ages. PCR was performed a second time for about 7 to 12 cycles using a sample-barcoded 5' primer and a J-beta primer mix. TCRdb analysed the 5' RACE reads with MiXCR anew, one entry per CDR3 protein. The sample shows some 1.7 million distinct CDR3 sequences, roughly 30% of them seen only once. Sequencing input: blood. The receptors were sampled from a woman in her twenties or thirties in good health.

The sample holds a few counts of this clonotype. One end of the junction varies from germline; a read error may be responsible. CDR3 in amino acids: CVTSPPGSSNQPQHF. CDR3 nucleotides: TGTGTCACCAGTCCCCCAGGGTCCAGCAATCAGCCCCAGCATTTT. The gene calls are TRBV24-1 and TRBJ1-5, with D possibly being TRBD1 (5 bases). Germline V gene lookup returns CDR1 KGHDR and CDR2 SFDVKD. This CDR3 spans 15 amino acids.

This clonotype has a handful of counts. This chain joins TRBV24-1 and TRBJ1-2, with D tentatively TRBD1 (5 bases). CDR1 is KGHDR and CDR2 is SFDVKD in the germline V gene. The CDR3 spans 14 residues. V shed 7 bases and J shed 3 bases, with 14 bases lying between them. The chain's CDR3 is CATSPTTVDYGYTF. The CDR3 DNA follows: TGTGCCACCAGCCCCACGACAGTGGACTATGGCTACACCTTC.

The rearrangement uses TRBV10-3 and TRBJ2-5; D might be TRBD2 (7 bases). V shed 4 bases and J shed 11 bases, with 23 bases lying between them. The CDR3 is 15 amino acids. CDR1 ENHRY and CDR2 SYGVKD come from the germline V gene. The CDR3 DNA sequence: TGTGCCATCAGTGTGGGGGCTAGCGGAGGGTGGGAGCAGTACTTC. Translating gives CAISVGASGGWEQYF.

This clonotype was detected a few times. The chain recombines TRBV6-1 with TRBJ2-3, with a possible D match to TRBD2 (5 bases). This CDR3 has 13 residues. In germline, CDR1 is MNHNS, CDR2 SASEGT. Here the CDR3 reads CAQQTAVSDTQYF. Here the CDR3 DNA reads TGTGCGCAACAAACAGCGGTGTCAGATACGCAGTATTTT.

This clonotype was observed a few times. V is TRBV7-9 and J is TRBJ2-7; D is perhaps TRBD2 (6 bases). This CDR3 spans 14 amino acids. CDR1 is SEHNR and CDR2 is FQNEAQ in the germline V gene (reference sequence). Trimming cost V 4 bases and J 5 bases, with 15 bases left between them. CDR3 sequence reads: CASSYSSWRDEQYF. CDR3 DNA sequence: TGTGCCAGCAGCTATAGTAGCTGGAGGGACGAGCAGTACTTC.

The chain employs TRBV12-5 and TRBJ1-3; 7 bases align to TRBD1. This CDR3 spans 17 amino acids. V shed 2 bases, J shed 2 bases, and the junction held 9 bases outside the gene matches. Germline V gene lookup returns CDR1 LGHNT and CDR2 FRNRAP. In DNA, the CDR3 is TGTGCTAGTGGTTTGCTACTGACAGGGAAAGCTGGAAACACCATATATTTT. Translating gives CASGLLLTGKAGNTIYF.

The rearrangement uses TRBV5-6 and TRBJ1-6, with D tentatively TRBD1 (5 bases). Trimming shortened V by 5 bases and J by 12 bases, and 15 bases separated the two germline ends. CDR3 length equals 13 residues. The germline CDR1 and CDR2 sequences are SGHDT and YYEEEE. As DNA, the CDR3 is TGTGCCAGCAGTCAGGACACCGAGGGACCCCTCCACTTT. Translation: CASSQDTEGPLHF.

This clonotype was detected only a few times. The gene calls are TRBV6-5 and TRBJ1-1; no firm D call. This CDR3 region has 14 residues. Per germline, CDR1 MNHEY and CDR2 SVGAGI. The V and J ends lost 7 bases and 3 bases respectively, with 15 bases between them. The CDR3 sequence is CASIITKEYTEAFF. CDR3 DNA: TGTGCCAGCATCATAACTAAAGAATACACTGAAGCTTTCTTT.